In this sample, the clone carrying this TCR beta chain turned up once. Its antigen is as yet unknown. Trimming removed 3 bases from V and 7 bases from J; junction bases left unmatched: 9. The CDR3 contains 17 residues. CDR1 is SGHTA and CDR2 is FQGNSA in the germline V gene. The stimulus was lysate of CMV-infected fibroblasts, around 9.3 ug/mL. CD40L/CD69 double-negative CD45RO-high memory CD4+ T cells were collected. Anti-CD28/CD49d costimulation, CD40-blocking antibody and enfuvirtide were given to CD8-depleted PBMCs for roughly 20 hours. These data come from a study of persistence of HIV-infected CD4 T cells. This was the immunoSEQ version 4 assay in survey mode. Libraries were prepared by immunoSEQ multiplex PCR; TCRdb keeps only in-frame clonotypes and omits some of them. The table shows 40,000 to 55,000 clones, with around 80% occurring only once. Findings of the study overall: Degenerate expanded CDR3beta sequences were enriched among CMV- and Gag-responding cells. Compared with CD3/CD28-stimulated cells, CMV- and Gag-responding cells showed lower TCRbeta richness.

This sequence was found in an adult man with HIV who was CMV-seropositive. Sequencing was performed on CD4+ T cells sorted from PBMCs after roughly 18-hour stimulation, taken from a patient who received antiretroviral therapy. This rearrangement joins TRBV7-2 to TRBJ2-7, with 16 bases matching TRBD2. The CDR3 is CASSFPGLAGGLGEQYF. The CDR3 bases are TGTGCCAGCAGCTTCCCGGGACTAGCGGGGGGGTTGGGTGAGCAGTACTTC.